Listed below are T cell receptor beta chains from one sample, sequenced in a study of blood T cells in healthy people across ages. TCRdb re-analysed the 5' RACE reads in MiXCR, keeping a single row per CDR3 protein. The sample carries about 730,000 distinct CDR3 sequences, roughly 45% recorded once. Sample: blood. The receptor set was obtained from a woman aged 55-69 years in good health. Each CDR3 is given with its conserved first and last residue. Fields, in order: J gene, clone size, D gene, V gene, CDR3 DNA, CDR3 protein. D genes are given only for firm matches. Some rows mark clone size as missing; the rest say once, few, many or name a class of expanded clone.

>TRBJ2-4|.|TRBD1|TRBV13
TGTGCCAGCAGCTTCGGACAGGGGACCAAAAACATTCAGTACTTC
CASSFGQGTKNIQYF
>TRBJ2-5|.|.|TRBV9
TGTGCCAGCAGCGCACAGGGATGGGAGACCCAGTACTTC
CASSAQGWETQYF
>TRBJ2-3|.|TRBD2|TRBV5-1
TGCGCCAGCAGTAAGGGAGGGCCCGCAGATACGCGGTATTTT
CASSKGGPADTRYF
>TRBJ2-1|few|TRBD1|TRBV5-5
TGTGCCAGCAGTTGGACAGGGAAAATGAATGAGCAGTTCTTC
CASSWTGKMNEQFF
>TRBJ2-7|.|TRBD2|TRBV27
TGTGCCAGCACTAAACTCGGACTAGCGGGAGCGGTTGAGCAGTACTTC
CASTKLGLAGAVEQYF
>TRBJ2-1|once|.|TRBV20-1
TGCAGTACTAGGGTTACTAGAGGTAGGGATGAGCAGTTCTTC
CSTRVTRGRDEQFF
>TRBJ2-1|.|TRBD1|TRBV27
TGTGCCAGCACTTTGGGGACAGGGGAGGCAAGTGAGCAGTTCTTC
CASTLGTGEASEQFF
>TRBJ2-7|few|.|TRBV21-1
TGTGCCAGCACCCGGAGGAGACTCCCCTACGAGCAGTACTTC
CASTRRRLPYEQYF
>TRBJ2-1|few|.|TRBV6-5
TGTGCCAGCAGTTACTCGACGGGAGATGGACAAAATGAGCAGTTCTTC
CASSYSTGDGQNEQFF
>TRBJ1-4|.|.|TRBV20-1
TGCAGTGCTAGATCGGGGGCAGGCACTAATGAAAAACTGTTTTTT
CSARSGAGTNEKLFF
>TRBJ2-1|few|TRBD1|TRBV4-2
TGTGCCAGCAGCGATCCCGGGACAGGGACCTACAATGAGCAGTTCTTC
CASSDPGTGTYNEQFF
>TRBJ2-7|.|TRBD1|TRBV18
TGTGCCAGCTCACCACCAGGACAGGCCTCCTACGAGCAGTACTTC
CASSPPGQASYEQYF
>TRBJ1-1|.|.|TRBV20-1
TGCAGTGCTTTAAGGGGGACACCGAACACTGAAGCTTTCTTT
CSALRGTPNTEAFF
>TRBJ1-2|few|.|TRBV20-1
TGCAGTGCTAGAGATTCGGGGATCGGGTTCGATGGCTACACCTTC
CSARDSGIGFDGYTF
>TRBJ2-1|.|.|TRBV3-1
TGTGCCAGCAGCCAACGAGGGAGCAATGAGCAGTTCTTC
CASSQRGSNEQFF
>TRBJ2-3|.|.|TRBV7-7
TGTGCCAGCAGCTTACTGACCACAGATACGCAGTATTTT
CASSLLTTDTQYF
>TRBJ1-2|once|.|TRBV2
TGTGCCAGCAGAGGGGACTTGTATAACTATGGCTACACCTTC
CASRGDLYNYGYTF
>TRBJ2-3|.|.|TRBV20-1
TGCAGTGCTTATCGGGACCCGAACACAGATCCGCAGTATTTT
CSAYRDPNTDPQYF
>TRBJ2-5|once|.|TRBV29-1
TGCAGCGTTGTAGGGCAGACCCAAGAGACCCAGTACTTC
CSVVGQTQETQYF
>TRBJ2-3|.|.|TRBV3-1
TGTGCCAGCAGCCAAGGGGTAGGTTCCACAGATACGCAGTATTTT
CASSQGVGSTDTQYF
>TRBJ2-7|.|.|TRBV28
TGTGCCAGCAGTGCGACTAGAACTGGGGGGAAGTACTTC
CASSATRTGGKYF
>TRBJ1-2|few|TRBD1|TRBV6-1
TGTGCCAGCAGTGAAGAAAACCCCAGGGGGGGCTATGGCTACACCTTC
CASSEENPRGGYGYTF